The 5 T cell receptor beta chains given below trace back to one sample, sequenced in a study of shared clonotypes between healthy human individuals. TCRdb keeps only in-frame clones here, not all; method: immunoSEQ multiplex PCR. The table lists about 2 million clones, 85% to 95% of them singletons. Only CD45RO-negative cells positively selected for CCR7 counted as naive CD8 cells, so terminally differentiated effector memory CD45RA+ cells were excluded. The sequenced sample was naive CD8+ T cells sorted from blood. The receptors shown here come from a man aged 18 to 30 in good health.

The chain joins TRBV10-3 to TRBJ1-1; no clear D gene. This CDR3 comprises 14 residues. Germline assignment: CDR1 ENHRY and CDR2 SYGVKD. V dropped 0 bases and J dropped 3 bases, with 8 bases sitting between them. The CDR3 protein is CAISESTWHTEAFF. CDR3 in DNA: TGTGCCATCAGTGAGTCGACCTGGCACACTGAAGCTTTCTTT.

This chain links TRBV7-2 with TRBJ1-5, with 7 bases that match TRBD1. Germline lookup yields CDR1 SGHTA and CDR2 FQGNSA. The V segment lost 4 bases and the J segment 3 bases; nucleotides outside the gene matches: 3. The CDR3 is made up of 14 amino acids. CDR3 in DNA: TGTGCCAGCAGCTCGGGACAGCTCAATCAGCCCCAGCATTTT. This sequence encodes CASSSGQLNQPQHF.

The rearrangement links TRBV6-4 to TRBJ2-7, with D perhaps matching TRBD2 (5 bases). The CDR3 is made up of 18 amino acids. V lost 2 bases and J 0 bases, leaving 20 bases between the germline ends. Germline V gene sequence: CDR1 MRHNA, CDR2 SNTAGT. The CDR3 here is CASSDPTIRGSSSYEQYF. The DNA of the CDR3 is TGTGCCAGCAGTGACCCCACCATACGGGGATCAAGCTCCTACGAGCAGTACTTC.

The gene calls are TRBV27 and TRBJ1-2; TRBD1 matches 10 bases. Germline values: CDR1 MNHEY, CDR2 SMNVEV (reference sequence). J lost 8 bases, V lost 4 bases, and 4 bases had no gene match. There are 13 residues in the CDR3. The CDR3 reads CASSYRTGGGYTF. The DNA for the CDR3 is TGTGCCAGCAGTTACAGGACAGGGGGAGGCTACACCTTC.

The rearrangement uses TRBV6-5 and TRBJ2-1; TRBD1 matches at 9 bases. The CDR3 contains 16 residues. CDR1 is MNHEY, CDR2 SVGAGI, per germline. Trimming at V came to 0 bases and at J to 1 base, leaving 1 base not matched to a gene. As DNA, the CDR3 is TGTGCCAGCAGTTACTCGGACAGGGGTTCCTACAATGAGCAGTTCTTC. This encodes CASSYSDRGSYNEQFF.